The rows below give T cell receptor beta chains drawn from one sample of a study of identical twins. TCRdb reprocessed the 5' RACE reads via MiXCR and lists one record per CDR3 protein. Counted here are 400,000 to 500,000 distinct CDR3 sequences, 15% to 20% occurring once; the ten biggest clones make up 12%. The sample was naive T cells sorted from blood. The receptors come from a man between 45 and 60 years old in good health. Each CDR3 is given with its conserved first and last residue. The order of the fields is D gene, V gene, J gene, clone size, CDR3 DNA, CDR3 protein. D genes are given only for firm matches. Only part of the rows carry a size: once, few, many, or a class if the clone is expanded.

>-|TRBV5-6|TRBJ2-3|few
TGTGCCAGCAGCTTGTTCCCAGATACGCAGTATTTT
CASSLFPDTQYF
>-|TRBV6-1|TRBJ1-4|many
TGTGCCAGCAGTCAAGGACAGCCAAATGAAAAACTGTTTTTT
CASSQGQPNEKLFF
>-|TRBV7-2|TRBJ2-1|-
TGTGCCAGCAGCCAAACTAGGATTCAGTTCTTC
CASSQTRIQFF
>-|TRBV5-1|TRBJ2-3|many
TGCGCCAGCCGTCTCTGGAGCACAGATACGCAGTATTTT
CASRLWSTDTQYF
>-|TRBV11-2|TRBJ2-3|few
TGTGCCAGCAGCTTAGATCGTTTCGACGTCGGGGGCAATACGCAGTATTTT
CASSLDRFDVGGNTQYF
>-|TRBV7-8|TRBJ2-3|few
TGTGCCAGCAGCTTAGGGGTAGCCCCGGTGGGCACAGATACGCAGTATTTT
CASSLGVAPVGTDTQYF
>TRBD2|TRBV4-2|TRBJ2-1|few
TGTGCCAGCAGCCAAGTTACGGGGGGGAACAATGAGCAGTTCTTC
CASSQVTGGNNEQFF
>-|TRBV12-3/TRBV12-4|TRBJ1-6|many
TGTGCCAGCAGTTTTTTGGGGGATTCACCCCTCCACTTT
CASSFLGDSPLHF
>TRBD2|TRBV4-3|TRBJ2-7|many
TGCGCCAGCAGCCAAGATCACGGGACTAGCGGGAGCGAGCAGTACTTC
CASSQDHGTSGSEQYF
>TRBD2|TRBV25-1|TRBJ2-2|many
TGTGCCAGCAGTGCCCCCTGGGGGGGGAGCACCGGGGAGCTGTTTTTT
CASSAPWGGSTGELFF
>-|TRBV18|TRBJ1-3|few
TGTGCCAGCTCACCTCCTTTTGGGCCGACCTCTGGAAACACCATATATTTT
CASSPPFGPTSGNTIYF
>TRBD2|TRBV5-4|TRBJ2-1|-
TGTGCCAGCAGCCCATGGGGACTAGCGTTCAATGAGCAGTTCTTC
CASSPWGLAFNEQFF
>-|TRBV6-2/TRBV6-3|TRBJ2-5|many
TGTGCCAGCAGTAAATATAGCTTTCGAGAGACCCAGTACTTC
CASSKYSFRETQYF
>TRBD2|TRBV11-1|TRBJ2-3|-
TGTGCCAGCAGCTTGTCCTCAGCGGGAGGTAGGGGGGCGACAGATACGCAGTATTTT
CASSLSSAGGRGATDTQYF
>-|TRBV27|TRBJ1-6|-
TGTGCCAGTAGAGATTTGGTGAATTCACCCCTCCACTTT
CASRDLVNSPLHF
>TRBD2|TRBV28|TRBJ2-7|-
TGTGCCAGCAGATCCCTGGGACTAGCGGGGTACGAGCAGTACTTC
CASRSLGLAGYEQYF
>-|TRBV20-1|TRBJ2-6|-
TGCAGTGCCCGGCAGGGAAGCTCTGGGGCCAACGTCCTGACTTTC
CSARQGSSGANVLTF
>-|TRBV21-1|TRBJ2-3|once
TGTGCCAGCAGTCGAGCTGGGAGAGCAGATACGCAGTATTTT
CASSRAGRADTQYF
>-|TRBV4-3|TRBJ2-7|few
TGCGCCAGCAGCCAAGATCCGAGTACCTACGAGCAGTACTTC
CASSQDPSTYEQYF
>-|TRBV29-1|TRBJ2-7|-
TGCAGCGTTGAAGATCGGGGGTCCGAGCAGTACTTC
CSVEDRGSEQYF
>TRBD2|TRBV7-9|TRBJ2-5|many
TGTGCCAGCAGCCCGACTAGCTTGGGGGGCCAAGAGACCCAGTACTTC
CASSPTSLGGQETQYF
>-|TRBV7-9|TRBJ2-3|many
TGTGCCAGCAGCCTTGTGGAGGGAGGCACAGATACGCAGTATTTT
CASSLVEGGTDTQYF
>-|TRBV24-1|TRBJ2-2|few
TGTGCCACCAGTTCCCAAACCGCGAACACCGGGGAGCTGTTTTTT
CATSSQTANTGELFF
>-|TRBV28|TRBJ1-2|many
TGTGCCAGCACTATCGGGCGACCAAACTATGGCTACACCTTC
CASTIGRPNYGYTF
>-|TRBV11-2|TRBJ2-1|many
TGTGCCAGCAGAGATTACGGGGGCTCCTACAATGAGCAGTTCTTC
CASRDYGGSYNEQFF
>-|TRBV29-1|TRBJ1-1|-
TGCAGCGTTGCGACAGGTAGCGCTGAAGCTTTCTTT
CSVATGSAEAFF
>TRBD2|TRBV28|TRBJ2-7|-
TGTGCCAGCAGTGCCACTAGCGGGAGCTACGAGCAGTACTTC
CASSATSGSYEQYF
>-|TRBV20-1|TRBJ2-7|many
TGCAGTGCTAGAGATGGGGGCCAGAGCTCCTACGAGCAGTACTTC
CSARDGGQSSYEQYF
>TRBD1|TRBV27|TRBJ2-2|many
TGTGCCAGCCGCCGGGCAGGGGGAACCGGGGAGCTGTTTTTT
CASRRAGGTGELFF
>TRBD2|TRBV14|TRBJ2-3|few
TGTGCCAGCAGCCAAGATCGAAAGGGAAAACTAGCGGAATCCTTCACAGATACGCAGTATTTT
CASSQDRKGKLAESFTDTQYF
>TRBD1|TRBV20-1|TRBJ1-1|many
TGCAGTGCTAGAGACAACCTCCGAGACAGGGGCTCTAAAGCTTTCTTT
CSARDNLRDRGSKAFF
>-|TRBV5-1|TRBJ2-5|-
TGCGCCAGCAGGAGGTTTGTACAAGAGACCCAGTACTTC
CASRRFVQETQYF
>-|TRBV20-1|TRBJ2-5|many
TGCAGTGCTAGGGAGACAGTCCCAGGGGCCCAGTACTTC
CSARETVPGAQYF
>-|TRBV7-3|TRBJ2-2|few
TGTGCCAGCAGCTTAATGAAGACCGGGGAGCTGTTTTTT
CASSLMKTGELFF
>-|TRBV15|TRBJ2-1|-
TGTGCCACCAGCAGAGATCAGGGCGGCGGGATGGAGCAGTTCTTC
CATSRDQGGGMEQFF
>-|TRBV28|TRBJ2-7|-
TGTGCCAGCAGTTTACCCAGGGGACGTACCAGGTACGAGCAGTACTTC
CASSLPRGRTRYEQYF